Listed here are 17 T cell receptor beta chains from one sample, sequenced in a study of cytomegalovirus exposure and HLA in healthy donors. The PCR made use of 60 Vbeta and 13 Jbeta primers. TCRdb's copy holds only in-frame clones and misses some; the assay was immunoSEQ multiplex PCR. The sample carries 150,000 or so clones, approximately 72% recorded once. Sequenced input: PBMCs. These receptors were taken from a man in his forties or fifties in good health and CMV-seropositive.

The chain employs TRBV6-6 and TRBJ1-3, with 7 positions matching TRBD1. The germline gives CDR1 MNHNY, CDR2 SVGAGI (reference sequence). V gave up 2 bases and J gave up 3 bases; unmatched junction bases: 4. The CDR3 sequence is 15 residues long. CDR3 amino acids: CASSYGTVFGNTIYF. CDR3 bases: TGTGCCAGCAGTTACGGGACAGTCTTTGGAAACACCATATATTTT.

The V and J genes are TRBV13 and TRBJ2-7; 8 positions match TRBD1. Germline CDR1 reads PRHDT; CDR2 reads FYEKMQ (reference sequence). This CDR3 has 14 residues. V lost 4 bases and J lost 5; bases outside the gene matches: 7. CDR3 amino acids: CASSSLDRGDEQYF. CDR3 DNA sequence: TGTGCCAGCAGCTCCCTCGACAGGGGTGACGAGCAGTACTTC.

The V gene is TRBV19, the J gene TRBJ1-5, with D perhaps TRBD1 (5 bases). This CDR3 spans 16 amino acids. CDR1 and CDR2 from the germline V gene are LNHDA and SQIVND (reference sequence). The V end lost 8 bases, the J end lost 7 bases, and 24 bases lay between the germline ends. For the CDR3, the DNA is TGTGCCAGTGAACCTAGGGGCGGCCAGGGAGGCCAGCCCCAGCATTTT. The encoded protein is CASEPRGGQGGQPQHF.

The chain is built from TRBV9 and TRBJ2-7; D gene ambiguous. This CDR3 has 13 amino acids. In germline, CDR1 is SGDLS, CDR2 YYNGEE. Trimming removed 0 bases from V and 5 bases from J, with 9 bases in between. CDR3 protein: CASSVVLGHEQYF. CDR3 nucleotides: TGTGCCAGCAGCGTAGTGCTAGGCCACGAGCAGTACTTC.

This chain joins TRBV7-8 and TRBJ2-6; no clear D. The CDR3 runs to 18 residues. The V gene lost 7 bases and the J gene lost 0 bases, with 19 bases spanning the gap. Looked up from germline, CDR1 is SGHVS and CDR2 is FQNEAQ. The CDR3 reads CASNPRVSRDSGANVLTF. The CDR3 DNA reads TGTGCCAGCAACCCCCGGGTAAGCCGCGACTCTGGGGCCAACGTCCTGACTTTC.

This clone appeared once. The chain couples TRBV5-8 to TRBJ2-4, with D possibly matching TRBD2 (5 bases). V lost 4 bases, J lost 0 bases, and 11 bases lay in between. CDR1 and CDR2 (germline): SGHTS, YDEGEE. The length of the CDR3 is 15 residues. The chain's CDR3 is CASSPRGLAKNIQYF. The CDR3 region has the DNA TGTGCCAGCAGCCCCCGGGGTCTAGCCAAAAACATTCAGTACTTC.

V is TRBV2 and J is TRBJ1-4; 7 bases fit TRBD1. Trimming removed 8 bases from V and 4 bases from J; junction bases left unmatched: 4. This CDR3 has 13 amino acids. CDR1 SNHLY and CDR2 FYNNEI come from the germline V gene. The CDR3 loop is CASLGQLNEKLFF. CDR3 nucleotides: TGTGCCAGCTTGGGACAGCTTAATGAAAAACTGTTTTTT.

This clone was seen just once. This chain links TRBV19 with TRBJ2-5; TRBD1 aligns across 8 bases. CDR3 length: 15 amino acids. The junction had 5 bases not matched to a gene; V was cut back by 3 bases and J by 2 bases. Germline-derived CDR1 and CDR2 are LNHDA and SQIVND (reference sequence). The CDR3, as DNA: TGTGCCAGTAGTATTGGACAGGGACTTCAAGAGACCCAGTACTTC. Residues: CASSIGQGLQETQYF.

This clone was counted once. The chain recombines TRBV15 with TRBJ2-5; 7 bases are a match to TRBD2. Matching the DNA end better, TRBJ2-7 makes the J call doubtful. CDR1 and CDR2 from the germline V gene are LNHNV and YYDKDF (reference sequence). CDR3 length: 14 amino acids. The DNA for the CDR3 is TGTGCCACCAGCTCCAAGCGGGGTACCTACGAGCAGTACTTC. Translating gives CATSSKRGTYEQYF.

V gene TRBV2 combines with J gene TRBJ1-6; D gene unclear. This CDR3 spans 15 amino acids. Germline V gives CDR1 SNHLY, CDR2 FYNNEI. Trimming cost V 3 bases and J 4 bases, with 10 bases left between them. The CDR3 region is CASSDGRTYNSPLHF. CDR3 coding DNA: TGTGCCAGCAGTGACGGACGGACTTATAATTCACCCCTCCACTTT. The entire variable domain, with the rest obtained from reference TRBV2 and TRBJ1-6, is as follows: EPEVTQTPSHQVTQMGQEVILRCVPISNHLYFYWYRQILGQKVEFLVSFYNNEISEKSEIFDDQFSVERPDGSNFTLKIRSTKLEDSAMYFCASSDGRTYNSPLHFGNGTRLTVT.

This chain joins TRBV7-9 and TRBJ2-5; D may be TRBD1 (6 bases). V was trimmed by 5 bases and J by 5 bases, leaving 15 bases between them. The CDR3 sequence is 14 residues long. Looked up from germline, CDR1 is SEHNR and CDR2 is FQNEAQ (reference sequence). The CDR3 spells CASSPGAGGETQYF. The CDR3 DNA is TGTGCCAGCAGCCCAGGGGCAGGTGGGGAGACCCAGTACTTC.

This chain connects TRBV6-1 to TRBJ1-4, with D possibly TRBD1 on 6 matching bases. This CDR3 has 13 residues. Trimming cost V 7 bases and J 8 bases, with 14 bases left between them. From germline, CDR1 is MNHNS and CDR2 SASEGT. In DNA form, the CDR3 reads TGTGCCAGCACTACTCAGGGGTGGGAAAAACTGTTTTTT. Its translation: CASTTQGWEKLFF.

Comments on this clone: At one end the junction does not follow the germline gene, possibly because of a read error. CDR3 in amino acids: CASREDRGAANYGYTF. CDR3 DNA sequence: TGTGCCAGCAGGGAAGACAGGGGCGCCGCTAACTATGGCTACACCTTC. The genes are TRBV6-1 and TRBJ1-2; TRBD1 matches at 8 bases. The V gene's germline CDR1 is MNHNS and CDR2 SASEGT. The CDR3 runs to 16 residues.

The CDR3 protein is CASSESYLGYTF. The CDR3, as DNA: TGTGCCAGCAGTGAGTCCTATTTGGGCTACACCTTC. The genes are TRBV25-1 and TRBJ1-2; D is unclear. V dropped 3 bases and J dropped 8 bases, with 10 bases sitting between them. Per germline, CDR1 MGHDK and CDR2 SYGVNS. The CDR3 loop spans 12 amino acids.

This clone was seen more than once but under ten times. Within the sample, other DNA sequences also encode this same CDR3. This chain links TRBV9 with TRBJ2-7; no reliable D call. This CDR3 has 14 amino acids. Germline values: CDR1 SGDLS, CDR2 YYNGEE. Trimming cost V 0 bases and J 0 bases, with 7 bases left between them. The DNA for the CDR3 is TGTGCCAGCAGCGTAGGAGTGAGCTCCTACGAGCAGTACTTC. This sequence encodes CASSVGVSSYEQYF.

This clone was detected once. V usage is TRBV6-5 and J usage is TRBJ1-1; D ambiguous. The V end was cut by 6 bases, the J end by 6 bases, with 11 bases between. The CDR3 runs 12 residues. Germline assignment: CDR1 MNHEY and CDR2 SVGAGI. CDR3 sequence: CASRILPPEAFF. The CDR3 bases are TGTGCCAGCAGGATACTCCCTCCTGAAGCTTTCTTT.

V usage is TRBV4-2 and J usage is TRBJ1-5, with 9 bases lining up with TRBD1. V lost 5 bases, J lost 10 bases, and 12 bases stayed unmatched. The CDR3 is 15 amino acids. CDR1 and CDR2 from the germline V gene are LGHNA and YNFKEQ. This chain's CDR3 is CASSCRPGQGLPQHF. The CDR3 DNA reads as TGTGCCAGCAGCTGTAGACCGGGACAGGGTCTACCCCAGCATTTT.